The rows below give T cell receptor beta chains drawn from one sample of a study of OX40 agonist ivuxolimab in advanced cancers. Method: immunoSEQ multiplex PCR; TCRdb's copy keeps in-frame clones and lacks some. The table records 65,000 to 85,000 clones, roughly 92% of them present only once. The source was CD4+ or CD8+ T cells sorted from blood, collected in a trial of the OX40 agonist ivuxolimab. Receptors were obtained from an adult with an advanced solid tumor such as melanoma, head and neck, liver or kidney cancer. Both conserved end residues are part of each CDR3. The D gene is left open where the match is weak. Some rows mark clone size as missing; the rest say once, few, many or name a class of expanded clone.

size,J,V,D,DNA,CDR3
NA,TRBJ2-7,TRBV2,NA,TGTGCCAGCATGAGGAACTCTGCCCTCTACGAGCAGTACTTC,CASMRNSALYEQYF
NA,TRBJ2-4,TRBV2,NA,TGTGCCAGCTCGGTCCTATCCAAAAACATTCAGTACTTC,CASSVLSKNIQYF
NA,TRBJ2-7,TRBV5-4,TRBD2,TGTGCCAGCAGCCCCGGGACTAGCGGGGACTCCTACGAGCAGTACTTC,CASSPGTSGDSYEQYF
NA,TRBJ1-2,TRBV15,TRBD1,TGTGCCACCAGCAGACAGGGGGACGACTATGGCTACACCTTC,CATSRQGDDYGYTF
NA,TRBJ2-1,TRBV5-4,NA,TGTGCCAGCAGCTTGGTTTCTGATCTCTACAATGAGCAGTTCTTC,CASSLVSDLYNEQFF
few,TRBJ1-5,TRBV14,NA,TGTGCCAGCAGCCAAGCTGGGAATCAGCCCCAGCATTTT,CASSQAGNQPQHF
NA,TRBJ2-1,TRBV9,NA,TGTGCCAGCAGCGTATCCCCCAGGGGGGTGGATGAGCAGTTCTTC,CASSVSPRGVDEQFF
NA,TRBJ2-1,TRBV2,NA,TGTGCCAGCAGTGACACCCCACGGGATGAGCAGTTCTTC,CASSDTPRDEQFF
NA,TRBJ1-5,TRBV7-6,NA,TGTGCCAGCAGCGCGGTAGGGGTTCAGCCCCAGCATTTT,CASSAVGVQPQHF
NA,TRBJ1-1,TRBV21-1,NA,TGTGCCAGCAGCTATGCCCGGATGGGCACTGAAGCTTTCTTT,CASSYARMGTEAFF
NA,TRBJ2-2,TRBV7-6,NA,TGTGCCAGCAGCTTAGTGGGGGGTTCCGTGACCGGGGAGCTGTTTTTT,CASSLVGGSVTGELFF
NA,TRBJ2-7,TRBV9,NA,TGTGCCAGCAGCGTAGAGCCGACCTACGAGCAGTACTTC,CASSVEPTYEQYF
NA,TRBJ2-7,TRBV18,NA,TGTGCCAGCTCACCTAAACGGGGCTCCTACGAGCAGTACTTC,CASSPKRGSYEQYF
NA,TRBJ1-5,TRBV6-5,TRBD1,TGTGCCAGCAGGAGGGACAGGGGGGATATGCCCCAGCATTTT,CASRRDRGDMPQHF
NA,TRBJ2-1,TRBV25-1,TRBD1,TGTGCCAGCAGTGGAGACAGGGGCACCTACAATGAGCAGTTCTTC,CASSGDRGTYNEQFF
NA,TRBJ1-2,TRBV18,NA,TGTGCCAGCTCACCAGCCGGAGCTAACTATGGCTACACCTTC,CASSPAGANYGYTF
NA,TRBJ1-6,TRBV5-1,TRBD1,TGCGCCAGCAGCCCCGATCCGACAGGGGGCAGATCACCCCTCCACTTT,CASSPDPTGGRSPLHF
NA,TRBJ2-7,TRBV5-1,TRBD2,TGCGCCAGCAGCTCGACTAGCGGGGGCTACGAGCAGTACTTC,CASSSTSGGYEQYF
NA,TRBJ1-3,TRBV4-1,NA,TGCGCCAGCAGCCAACTGTCGACAGCCAGCTCTGGAAACACCATATATTTT,CASSQLSTASSGNTIYF
once,TRBJ2-1,TRBV11-2,NA,TGTGCCAGCAGCTTAGTGGGCAGGGGAATTTCACATGAGCAGTTCTTC,CASSLVGRGISHEQFF
NA,TRBJ2-2,TRBV7-9,TRBD1,TGTGCCAGCAGCACAGACAGGGGGCGAACCGGGGAGCTGTTTTTT,CASSTDRGRTGELFF
NA,TRBJ2-2,TRBV6-5,NA,TGTGCCAGCACCAACGGACCCTTGGGTACCGGGGAGCTGTTTTTT,CASTNGPLGTGELFF
NA,TRBJ2-7,TRBV7-6,TRBD2,TGTGCCAGCAGCCGAGCGGGAGGAGGATACGAGCAGTACTTC,CASSRAGGGYEQYF
NA,TRBJ1-5,TRBV7-6,TRBD1,TGTGCCAGCAGCTTGGGGACAGGGGAGGATCAGCCCCAGCATTTT,CASSLGTGEDQPQHF
NA,TRBJ2-6,TRBV5-1,NA,TGCGCCAGCAGCTTGGCATTGTCGCCCGGTACTGGGGCCAACGTCCTGACTTTC,CASSLALSPGTGANVLTF
NA,TRBJ2-7,TRBV7-9,NA,TGTGCCAGCAGCCGGCCGGGTTCCTACGAGCAGTACTTC,CASSRPGSYEQYF
once,TRBJ2-3,TRBV5-1,NA,TGCGCCAGCAGCCCCGGGCAGGTCACAGATACGCAGTATTTT,CASSPGQVTDTQYF
NA,TRBJ2-3,TRBV14,NA,TGTGCCAGCAGCCTGAGGATAGATACGCAGTATTTT,CASSLRIDTQYF
NA,TRBJ1-2,TRBV27,NA,TGTGCCAGCAGGACCGCGGGGGAGCGGTATGGCTACACCTTC,CASRTAGERYGYTF
NA,TRBJ1-5,TRBV5-6,NA,TGTGCCAGCAGCCCAGGACCCGGAGGAAATCAGCCCCAGCATTTT,CASSPGPGGNQPQHF
NA,TRBJ1-5,TRBV10-2,NA,TGCGCCAGCAGTGAGGACCTAGACAGCCTTAGCAATCAGCCCCAGCATTTT,CASSEDLDSLSNQPQHF
NA,TRBJ1-5,TRBV5-4,NA,TGTGCCAGCAGCTTTGGCGGGGCCAATCAGCCCCAGCATTTT,CASSFGGANQPQHF
NA,TRBJ2-3,TRBV4-2,TRBD2,TGTGCCAGCAGCCAAGGGCTAGCGGGGGGGTTGAGCACAGATACGCAGTATTTT,CASSQGLAGGLSTDTQYF
NA,TRBJ2-5,TRBV30,NA,TGTGCCTGGAGTGTAGGGGTCCAAGAGACCCAGTACTTC,CAWSVGVQETQYF
once,TRBJ2-1,TRBV7-3,NA,TGTGCCAGCAGCTCCCCGGGGTACAATGAGCAGTTCTTC,CASSSPGYNEQFF
NA,TRBJ2-5,TRBV6-4,TRBD1,TGTGCCAGCAGTGACTTGACAGGGGGAGGTCAAGAGACCCAGTACTTC,CASSDLTGGGQETQYF
NA,TRBJ1-2,TRBV2,NA,TGTGCCAGCAGCCGGGACATTGGGCTATATGGCTACACCTTC,CASSRDIGLYGYTF
once,TRBJ2-6,TRBV6-1,NA,TGTGCCAGCAGAAGACAAGTCTCTGGGGCCAACGTCCTGACTTTC,CASRRQVSGANVLTF
NA,TRBJ2-3,TRBV6-5,NA,TGTGCCAGCATGAAGTTAGCGGACACAGATACGCAGTATTTT,CASMKLADTDTQYF
NA,TRBJ1-2,TRBV2,TRBD1,TGTGCCAGCAGGGGACAGGTTCTTAACTATGGCTACACCTTC,CASRGQVLNYGYTF
NA,TRBJ2-5,TRBV19,NA,TGTGCCAGTAGTGTCCCCGGGGTCCCATGGGCCCAGTACTTC,CASSVPGVPWAQYF
NA,TRBJ2-3,TRBV30,NA,TGTGCCTGGAGACCCTGGGGGCGCGCAGATACGCAGTATTTT,CAWRPWGRADTQYF
NA,TRBJ1-1,TRBV6-1,TRBD1,TGTGCCAGCAGTACCCAGGGGGGCACTGAAGCTTTCTTT,CASSTQGGTEAFF
NA,TRBJ1-4,TRBV5-4,TRBD1,TGTGCCAGCAGCCCGGGTACGGGACAGGGGGCGAGTAATGAAAAACTGTTTTTT,CASSPGTGQGASNEKLFF
NA,TRBJ1-1,TRBV7-9,NA,TGTGCCAGCAGCCAGAGGGAGGGGAGCACTGAAGCTTTCTTT,CASSQREGSTEAFF
NA,TRBJ2-5,TRBV27,NA,TGTGCCAGCAGTTTAGTTTGGGACCCACCCCGGACTGAGACCCAGTACTTC,CASSLVWDPPRTETQYF
NA,TRBJ2-5,TRBV29-1,NA,TGCAGCTCTAATACCGGCCATGAGACCCAGTACTTC,CSSNTGHETQYF
NA,TRBJ2-3,TRBV10-3,NA,TGTGCCATCAGTGAGTCCCCCGACCGCACAGATACGCAGTATTTT,CAISESPDRTDTQYF
NA,TRBJ2-3,TRBV5-1,TRBD1,TGCGCCAGCAGCGAAGGACAGGGCTTAGTCACAGATACGCAGTATTTT,CASSEGQGLVTDTQYF
NA,TRBJ2-1,TRBV7-9,NA,TGTGCCAGCAGCTTAGGCGCATCGGAGCAGTTCTTC,CASSLGASEQFF
NA,TRBJ1-5,TRBV30,NA,TGTGCCTGGAGTGGGGAAGACTATCAGCCCCAGCATTTT,CAWSGEDYQPQHF
NA,TRBJ2-1,TRBV27,NA,TGTGCCAGCAGTTCTGGAGGCAATGAGCAGTTCTTC,CASSSGGNEQFF